What follows are 30 T cell receptor beta chains derived from one specimen sequenced in a study of spatial heterogeneity in lung cancer. TCRdb re-analysed the 5' RACE reads in MiXCR, keeping a single row per CDR3 protein. The sample records about 120,000 distinct CDR3 sequences, 10% to 15% being singletons. The time point is: blood at routine non-recurrence follow-up after resection. The sequenced material consisted of unsorted whole RNA from tumor, nontumor lung or frozen PBMC. The sample in question was PBMCs, obtained at follow-up. The receptor set was obtained from a male donor with early-stage non-small cell lung cancer.

This clonotype was picked up a small number of times. The chain employs TRBV18 and TRBJ2-7, with 10 bases lining up with TRBD1. Unmatched junction bases numbered 8, after V lost 3 bases and J lost 6 bases. Germline V lookup: CDR1 KGHSH, CDR2 LQKENI. The CDR3 runs to 15 residues. This CDR3 reads CASSPGTGEVGEQYF. The CDR3 DNA reads TGTGCCAGCTCACCCGGGACAGGGGAGGTGGGCGAGCAGTACTTC.

This clonotype was seen ten or more times. This chain links TRBV7-2 with TRBJ2-3; D might be TRBD1 (5 bases). Germline assignment: CDR1 SGHTA and CDR2 FQGNSA. The V end lost 7 bases, the J end lost 2 bases, and 16 bases lay between the germline ends. This CDR3 is 15 amino acids long. The CDR3 coding sequence is TGTGCCAGCACCCCCCGACAGAGTCCCACAGATACGCAGTATTTT. This sequence encodes CASTPRQSPTDTQYF. The full variable domain, its missing parts supplied by reference TRBV7-2 and TRBJ2-3, is GAGVSQSPSNKVTEKGKDVELRCDPISGHTALYWYRQSLGQGLEFLIYFQGNSAPDKSGLPSDRFSAERTGGSVSTLTIQRTQQEDSAVYLCASTPRQSPTDTQYFGPGTRLTVL.

This clonotype has a count of ten or more. V is TRBV20-1 and J is TRBJ2-7; 16 bases map to TRBD2. The CDR3 totals 17 residues. V shed 5 bases and J 5 bases; nucleotides not matched to a gene: 12. The V gene's germline CDR1 is DFQATT and CDR2 SNEGSKA (reference sequence). This chain's CDR3 is CSALTLGLAGGPDEQYF. DNA for the CDR3: TGCAGTGCTCTAACTTTGGGACTAGCGGGGGGGCCTGACGAGCAGTACTTC.

The rearrangement joins TRBV3-1 to TRBJ1-5; maybe TRBD1 (5 bases). Between the trimmed V and J ends, which lost 2 bases and 4 bases, there was a span of 9 bases. Germline values: CDR1 LGHDT, CDR2 YNNKEL (reference sequence). CDR3 length: 14 residues. The CDR3 sequence: CASSQRGANQPQHF. CDR3 nucleotide sequence: TGTGCCAGCAGCCAAAGAGGGGCGAATCAGCCCCAGCATTTT.

This chain links TRBV4-2 with TRBJ2-3; tentatively, D is TRBD2 (5 bases). V was trimmed by 1 base and J by 0 bases, leaving 11 bases between them. CDR1 is LGHNA, CDR2 YNFKEQ, per germline. The CDR3 totals 16 residues. The CDR3 loop reads CASSQGGGASTDTQYF. The CDR3 DNA reads as TGTGCCAGCAGCCAAGGAGGAGGAGCTAGCACAGATACGCAGTATTTT.

The table lists this clonotype with a few counts. The gene calls are TRBV5-1 and TRBJ2-7, with 9 bases fitting TRBD2. From germline, CDR1 is SGHRS and CDR2 YFSETQ. V trimming: 0 bases; J trimming: 2 bases; junction bases outside the gene matches: 12. The CDR3 spans 18 residues. The DNA of the CDR3 is TGCGCCAGCAGCTTGGAGGGGGGCCATAGCGGGGGCCCCTACGAGCAGTACTTC. Translation gives CASSLEGGHSGGPYEQYF. Filled out from reference TRBV5-1 and TRBJ2-7, the complete variable domain reads KAGVTQTPRYLIKTRGQQVTLSCSPISGHRSVSWYQQTPGQGLQFLFEYFSETQRNKGNFPGRFSGRQFSNSRSEMNVSTLELGDSALYLCASSLEGGHSGGPYEQYFGPGTRLTVT.

This clonotype was picked up many times. The chain carries TRBV5-1 and TRBJ2-3; no reliable D call. The CDR3 totals 16 residues. V lost 0 bases to trimming and J lost 3 bases, with 14 bases between them. Germline CDR1 is SGHRS and CDR2 is YFSETQ. The CDR3 DNA reads as TGCGCCAGCAGCTTGGGGGCAACCGCAATAACAGATACGCAGTATTTT. Its protein product is CASSLGATAITDTQYF.

This clonotype was seen a few times. A read error may account for a junction end that differs from germline. The chain uses TRBV7-7 and TRBJ2-1, with 9 bases aligning to TRBD2. From germline, CDR1 is SSHAT and CDR2 FNYEAQ (reference sequence). This CDR3 has 18 residues. The CDR3 DNA reads as TGTGCTAGCAGCTTAGCTCCCGGTTTCTCAGCGGGGGGATTTGAGCAGTTCTTC. This gives the protein CASSLAPGFSAGGFEQFF. The full variable domain, in which reference TRBV7-7 and TRBJ2-1 provide the parts outside the CDR3, is GAGVSQSPRYKVTKRGQDVTLRCDPISSHATLYWYQQALGQGPEFLTYFNYEAQPDKSGLPSDRFSAERPEGSISTLTIQRTEQRDSAMYRCASSLAPGFSAGGFEQFFGPGTRLTVL.

A few counts support this clonotype. The chain links TRBV9 to TRBJ1-1; 9 nucleotides match TRBD1. The ends lost 0 bases at V and 4 bases at J; junction bases unmatched: 10. CDR1 SGDLS and CDR2 YYNGEE come from the germline V gene. The CDR3 extends over 17 amino acids. CDR3 sequence reads: CASSVVALGQGITEAFF. In DNA, the CDR3 is TGTGCCAGCAGCGTAGTCGCCTTGGGACAGGGTATCACTGAAGCTTTCTTT.

This sequence joins TRBV5-1 and TRBJ1-1, with D possibly matching TRBD1 (6 bases). Trimming cost V 5 bases and J 1 base, with 9 bases left between them. Germline-derived CDR1 and CDR2 are SGHRS and YFSETQ. CDR3 length: 13 amino acids. CDR3 in DNA: TGCGCCAGCAGAGCCAGGGGGAACACTGAAGCTTTCTTT. Translating it yields CASRARGNTEAFF.

This chain joins TRBV7-2 and TRBJ1-3; D not resolved. The V gene lost 1 base and the J gene lost 0 bases, with 13 bases spanning the gap. Germline-derived CDR1 and CDR2 are SGHTA and FQGNSA. The CDR3 runs to 17 residues. CDR3: CASSLEGTPYSGNTIYF. CDR3 coding DNA: TGTGCCAGCAGCTTAGAGGGAACACCCTACTCTGGAAACACCATATATTTT.

The sample holds a few counts of this clonotype. This chain links TRBV6-2 or TRBV6-3 with TRBJ1-5; D is uncertain. CDR3 size: 13 residues. V gave up 0 bases and J gave up 4 bases, with 4 bases separating them. Germline V gene lookup returns CDR1 MNHEY and CDR2 SVGEGT. The CDR3 region has the DNA TGTGCCAGCAGTTACTCCGCGAATCAGCCCCAGCATTTT. The encoded protein is CASSYSANQPQHF.

This rearrangement joins TRBV29-1 to TRBJ2-4; D may be TRBD2 (5 bases). The CDR3 runs to 14 residues. V shed 1 base and J shed 2 bases, with 9 bases lying between them. Germline CDR1 reads SQVTM; CDR2 reads ANQGSEA. In DNA, the CDR3 is TGCAGCGTTGAAGGCGAGGGAACCAAAAACATTCAGTACTTC. Protein sequence: CSVEGEGTKNIQYF.

The J gene is TRBJ2-3, the V gene TRBV30, with TRBD2 matching over 11 bases. Germline V gene lookup returns CDR1 GTSNPN and CDR2 SVGIG (reference sequence). The CDR3 spans 17 residues. The trim removed 2 bases at V and 2 bases at J, leaving 9 bases unmatched. CDR3 residues: CAWSLLASGGPTDTQYF. The CDR3 DNA reads TGTGCCTGGAGTTTACTAGCTAGCGGGGGGCCCACAGATACGCAGTATTTT.

This clonotype came up a few times. The CDR3 loop reads CASSPGTAKETQYF. The CDR3 DNA sequence: TGCGCCAGCAGCCCCGGGACAGCTAAAGAGACCCAGTACTTC. The genes are TRBV5-1 and TRBJ2-5, with TRBD1 identical over 7 bases. The CDR3 consists of 14 residues. The trim removed 4 bases at V and 3 bases at J, leaving 6 bases unmatched. Per germline, CDR1 SGHRS and CDR2 YFSETQ.

V is TRBV7-2 and J is TRBJ2-7; possible D gene TRBD1, 6 bases. The ends were cut back, 1 base at V and 4 bases at J, with 14 bases in the middle. Germline loops: CDR1 SGHTA, CDR2 FQGNSA. The CDR3 extends over 15 amino acids. The CDR3 DNA reads TGTGCCAGCAGCTTAGGCCCCGCGACAGGATACGAGCAGTACTTC. Its protein is CASSLGPATGYEQYF.

The chain combines TRBV5-6 with TRBJ1-1; 8 nucleotides line up with TRBD1. The ends lost 4 bases at V and 4 bases at J; junction bases unmatched: 12. Per germline, CDR1 SGHDT and CDR2 YYEEEE. CDR3 length: 16 amino acids. CDR3 nucleotide sequence: TGTGCCAGCAGCCCGGGGACAGGCAGAAAGGGCACTGAAGCTTTCTTT. Translation gives CASSPGTGRKGTEAFF.

The chain has TRBV4-1 and TRBJ2-2; D ambiguous. V shed 1 base and J shed 1 base, with 16 bases lying between them. Germline values: CDR1 MGHRA, CDR2 YSYEKL. CDR3 length: 18 residues. The CDR3 spells CASSQVLETRMNTGELFF. The CDR3 bases are TGCGCCAGCAGCCAAGTTTTGGAAACCCGGATGAACACCGGGGAGCTGTTTTTT.

This sequence joins TRBV9 and TRBJ1-2, with 7 bases lining up with TRBD1. J gave up 4 bases and V 0 bases, and 6 bases lay outside the gene matches. The CDR3 runs 15 residues. CDR1 SGDLS and CDR2 YYNGEE come from the germline V gene. The CDR3 sequence: CASSVEAGTAYGYTF. CDR3 DNA sequence: TGTGCCAGCAGCGTAGAGGCCGGGACAGCCTATGGCTACACCTTC.

The chain links TRBV5-1 to TRBJ2-5; D is unresolved. The length of the CDR3 is 14 residues. V was clipped by 1 base and J by 1 base, with 8 bases between them. Germline-derived CDR1 and CDR2 are SGHRS and YFSETQ. CDR3 bases: TGCGCCAGCAGCTTGAACGCAGGCCAAGAGACCCAGTACTTC. Amino acids: CASSLNAGQETQYF. Combining the CDR3 with reference TRBV5-1 and TRBJ2-5 gives the whole variable domain KAGVTQTPRYLIKTRGQQVTLSCSPISGHRSVSWYQQTPGQGLQFLFEYFSETQRNKGNFPGRFSGRQFSNSRSEMNVSTLELGDSALYLCASSLNAGQETQYFGPGTRLLVL.

The chain is built from TRBV20-1 and TRBJ1-5; 8 bases align to TRBD1. This CDR3 spans 14 amino acids. Germline loops: CDR1 DFQATT, CDR2 SNEGSKA (reference sequence). V lost 3 bases to trimming and J lost 7 bases; unmatched junction nucleotides: 8. DNA of the CDR3: TGCAGTGCTAGGAAGGGACAGGAGATACAGCCCCAGCATTTT. Encoded protein: CSARKGQEIQPQHF.

This clonotype was seen only a few times. The V call is TRBV29-1, the J call TRBJ2-5, with D unresolved. The CDR3 totals 11 residues. Germline CDR1 is SQVTM and CDR2 is ANQGSEA. The V end was cut by 4 bases, the J end by 7 bases, with 10 bases between. CDR3 protein: CSVVGFGTQYF. The CDR3 DNA sequence: TGCAGCGTTGTGGGGTTTGGGACCCAGTACTTC.

The rearrangement uses TRBV20-1 and TRBJ1-5; D is perhaps TRBD1 (5 bases). In germline, CDR1 is DFQATT, CDR2 SNEGSKA (reference sequence). The V and J ends lost 2 bases and 0 bases respectively, with 8 bases between them. The CDR3 loop spans 14 amino acids. This CDR3 is CSARLGGSNQPQHF. DNA for the CDR3: TGCAGTGCTAGACTCGGGGGTAGCAATCAGCCCCAGCATTTT.

This clonotype occurred many times. V and J are TRBV29-1 and TRBJ1-3; D unclear. V was trimmed by 4 bases and J by 0 bases, leaving 10 bases between them. The CDR3 is 14 amino acids. The germline gives CDR1 SQVTM, CDR2 ANQGSEA. Written as DNA, the CDR3 is TGCAGCGTTGGAGAAGGTTACTCTGGAAACACCATATATTTT. This translates into CSVGEGYSGNTIYF.

The sample holds many counts of this clonotype. This sequence joins TRBV20-1 and TRBJ1-6; the match to TRBD1 covers 7 bases. Germline-derived CDR1 and CDR2 are DFQATT and SNEGSKA (reference sequence). CDR3 length: 15 amino acids. The trim removed 2 bases at V and 7 bases at J, leaving 8 bases unmatched. The chain's CDR3 is CSARSPRDSNSPLHF. CDR3 in DNA: TGCAGTGCTAGATCGCCCCGGGACAGCAATTCACCCCTCCACTTT.

V gene TRBV7-2 combines with J gene TRBJ1-3, with D tentatively TRBD1 (6 bases). In germline, CDR1 is SGHTA, CDR2 FQGNSA. V was clipped by 3 bases and J by 4 bases, with 10 bases between them. This CDR3 spans 14 amino acids. The CDR3, as DNA: TGTGCCAGCAGCTTCAGGGGAACCGGAAACACCATATATTTT. It codes for CASSFRGTGNTIYF.

This clonotype appeared many times. This chain links TRBV20-1 with TRBJ1-1; unclear D gene. V shed 4 bases and J shed 1 base, with 7 bases lying between them. This CDR3 is built from 12 residues. Per germline, CDR1 DFQATT and CDR2 SNEGSKA (reference sequence). The CDR3 loop reads CSAKYGNTEAFF. The CDR3 DNA follows: TGCAGTGCTAAATACGGGAACACTGAAGCTTTCTTT.

This chain connects TRBV6-2 or TRBV6-3 to TRBJ2-3, with D tentatively TRBD2 (7 bases). Germline CDR1 reads MNHEY; CDR2 reads SVGEGT. The CDR3 contains 18 residues. The V gene lost 4 bases and the J gene lost 3 bases, with 23 bases spanning the gap. This chain's CDR3 is CASSLSLLVGGPTDTQYF. The CDR3 bases are TGTGCCAGCAGTTTATCTCTCTTAGTGGGGGGGCCTACAGATACGCAGTATTTT.

This sequence joins TRBV21-1 and TRBJ2-6; the listed D gene, TRBD1, was not tested against the DNA. TRBV21-1 is termed a pseudogene. This CDR3 spans 15 amino acids. CDR3 amino acids: CASSKEGLGANVLTF. DNA of the CDR3: TGTGCCAGCAGCAAAGAGGGGCTTGGGGCCAACGTCCTGACTTTC.

A remark on this clonotype: With a much larger clone just one base away, this may be a read error. This chain links TRBV20-1 with TRBJ1-5; 7 nucleotides line up with TRBD1. Germline CDR1 and CDR2: DFQATT and SNEGSKA (reference sequence). J was trimmed by 7 bases and V by 0 bases; bases with no gene match: 15. The CDR3 covers 17 residues. The CDR3 coding sequence is TGCAGTGCTAGAGACCTCGACGGAGGGGGCACAAAGCAGCCCCAGCATTTT. Its translation is CSARDLDGGGTKQPQHF.